This passage covers 5 T cell receptor beta chains from one sample sequenced in a study of blood T cell repertoires in COVID-19 (dated by TCRdb to between 2020 and 2021). Libraries were made using the immunoSEQ multiplex PCR assay. TCRdb re-hosts the immuneACCESS table, in-frame sequences only. Its copies lack some clones; in the studies checked, an unresolved V gene accounts for under half of them, and the cause for the rest is not known. The sample table shows roughly 250,000 clones, and 65% to 85% are seen once. Together, the top ten hold 15% to 18% of the sample. Sequenced sample: peripheral blood. These receptors came from a person aged 65-85 years with COVID-19, enrolled during active disease.

This chain joins TRBV3-1 (or the pseudogene TRBV3-2) and TRBJ1-1; no reliable D call. Trimming cost V 1 base and J 6 bases, with 12 bases left between them. The CDR3 length is 14 residues. Germline loops: CDR1 LGHDT, CDR2 YNNKEL (reference sequence). The chain's CDR3 is CASSQAYGSAEAFF. CDR3 coding DNA: TGTGCCAGCAGCCAAGCTTATGGGAGCGCTGAAGCTTTCTTT.

This chain uses TRBV19 with TRBJ1-3, with 7 bases identical to TRBD1. Germline CDR1 is LNHDA and CDR2 is SQIVND (reference sequence). V shed 7 bases, J shed 0 bases, and the junction held 3 bases outside the gene matches. This CDR3 has 14 residues. CDR3 DNA: TGTGCCAGTACCGGGACAGCCTCTGGAAACACCATATATTTT. Translated: CASTGTASGNTIYF.

The V call is TRBV15, the J call TRBJ2-7; 7 bases are a match to TRBD1. Trimming removed 1 base from V and 3 bases from J; junction bases left unmatched: 6. This CDR3 region has 15 residues. Germline-derived CDR1 and CDR2 are LNHNV and YYDKDF (reference sequence). CDR3 DNA: TGTGCCACCAGCAGAGGGGTACAGGGGAACTACGAGCAGTACTTC. It specifies CATSRGVQGNYEQYF.

The chain has TRBV10-3 and TRBJ1-5; possible D gene TRBD1, 6 bases. Germline V lookup: CDR1 ENHRY, CDR2 SYGVKD. This CDR3 is 13 amino acids long. Trimming removed 5 bases from V and 7 bases from J, with 12 bases in between. DNA for the CDR3: TGTGCCATCAGTTATACAGGGCCCCAGCCCCAGCATTTT. It codes for CAISYTGPQPQHF.

This chain joins TRBV6-2 or TRBV6-3 and TRBJ2-7, with TRBD1 identical over 7 bases. CDR3 length: 15 amino acids. Trimming removed 6 bases from V and 5 bases from J; junction bases left unmatched: 13. Germline V CDR1 and CDR2: MNHEY, SVGEGT. CDR3 amino acids: CASSAGTVGVNEQYF. In nucleotides, the CDR3 is TGTGCCAGCAGCGCCGGGACAGTCGGGGTTAACGAGCAGTACTTC.